This T cell receptor (beta chain) was captured by sequencing in a study of T cells after posttransplantation cyclophosphamide. Notes on the study in general: TRB overlap between skin or GI tissue T cells and blood was limited. Later post-transplant blood repertoires were often dominated by donor CD8+ memory clones.

Clones were read by immunoSEQ multiplex PCR, and TCRdb kept only the in-frame ones, dropping some. The profile shows 5,000 to 6,000 clones, about 71% of them singletons. Points on this clone: The antigen is undetermined. One end of the junction varies from germline; a read error may be responsible.

A marrow graft followed busulfan-fludarabine conditioning, with cyclophosphamide on days +3 and +4. Germline values: CDR1 SGHKS, CDR2 YYEKEE (reference sequence). This CDR3 is 15 amino acids long. This sequence originates from a male patient aged 55 to 69 who received an allogeneic stem cell transplant from an unrelated donor, was CMV-positive, and had no GVHD. Some T cells may have originated in the graft donor. The chain has TRBV5-5 and TRBJ2-7, with TRBD1 identical over 9 bases. This material consisted of PBMCs, taken after allogeneic stem cell transplant with posttransplant cyclophosphamide. The CDR3 sequence is CASSQETGGSYEQYF. The CDR3 DNA follows: TGCGCCAGCAGCCAAGAGACAGGGGGGTCCTACGAGCAGTACTTC.